The 28 T cell receptor beta chains below all came from one sample that was sequenced in a study of identical twins. In TCRdb, the 5' RACE reads were re-called with MiXCR into one record per CDR3 protein. The sample has 1.5 million to 2 million distinct CDR3 sequences; around 29% are singletons. The sequencing sample was made of cord blood. The source of these receptors is a newborn girl in good health.

This clonotype occurred a few times. J is TRBJ1-5 and V is TRBV29-1, with 8 positions matching TRBD1. CDR1 SQVTM and CDR2 ANQGSEA come from the germline V gene. V was clipped by 6 bases and J by 7 bases; unmatched bases: 11. The CDR3 runs 14 residues. For the CDR3, the DNA is TGCAGCGTCCAGATAGACAGGGGAGGGCAGCCCCAGCATTTT. Translation: CSVQIDRGGQPQHF.

Many counts were recorded for this clonotype. This rearrangement joins TRBV25-1 to TRBJ2-7, with 9 bases fitting TRBD2. This CDR3 spans 17 amino acids. With 3 bases clipped from V and 2 bases from J, the junction kept 11 bases outside the gene matches. Germline V CDR1 and CDR2: MGHDK, SYGVNS. The CDR3 DNA follows: TGTGCCAGCAGTGATCCACACCGGACTAGCGAGGCCTACGAGCAGTACTTC. Its protein is CASSDPHRTSEAYEQYF.

This clonotype was counted only a few times. The V call is TRBV20-1, the J call TRBJ2-7; TRBD1 or TRBD2 may be the D gene (5 bases each). This CDR3 has 13 residues. V gave up 7 bases and J gave up 2 bases, with 15 bases separating them. Germline lookup yields CDR1 DFQATT and CDR2 SNEGSKA (reference sequence). The CDR3 loop reads CSVLSVGPYEQYF. As DNA, the CDR3 is TGCAGTGTTCTTAGCGTGGGGCCCTACGAGCAGTACTTC.

The chain's CDR3 is CSAGRKGGYGYTF. The CDR3 DNA reads as TGCAGCGCGGGGCGTAAGGGGGGCTATGGCTACACCTTC. The J gene is TRBJ1-2, the V gene TRBV29-1; the D gene is possibly TRBD1 (6 bases). V was trimmed by 7 bases and J by 4 bases, leaving 16 bases between them. The CDR3 spans 13 residues. The germline gives CDR1 SQVTM, CDR2 ANQGSEA.

This clonotype occurred many times. The CDR3 sequence: CASSITSGSGETQYF. DNA of the CDR3: TGCGCCAGCAGCATTACTAGCGGGTCTGGTGAGACCCAGTACTTC. The chain employs TRBV5-1 and TRBJ2-5; 9 bases align to TRBD2. This CDR3 comprises 15 residues. Unmatched junction bases numbered 9, after V lost 4 bases and J lost 5 bases. The germline CDR1 and CDR2 sequences are SGHRS and YFSETQ.

This rearrangement joins TRBV10-3 to TRBJ2-7; D is perhaps TRBD2 (5 bases). The V and J ends lost 3 bases and 3 bases respectively, with 6 bases between them. Germline lookup yields CDR1 ENHRY and CDR2 SYGVKD. The CDR3 has 12 residues. Here the CDR3 DNA reads TGTGCCATCAGTGACGGGGTCTACGAGCAGTACTTC. Residues: CAISDGVYEQYF.

The rearrangement links TRBV7-2 to TRBJ2-4, with D possibly matching TRBD2 (5 bases). The closer fit of TRBJ2-7 to the DNA end suggests the J call may be wrong. This CDR3 region has 14 residues. CDR1 is SGHTA and CDR2 is FQGNSA in the germline V gene. The CDR3 is CASNPGVESYEQYF. CDR3 sequence (DNA): TGTGCCAGCAACCCCGGGGTGGAGTCCTACGAGCAGTACTTC.

The rearrangement links TRBV20-1 to TRBJ2-7; no reliable D call. This CDR3 is built from 13 residues. V was pared by 2 bases and J by 3 bases, with 11 bases between. Looked up from germline, CDR1 is DFQATT and CDR2 is SNEGSKA (reference sequence). Here the CDR3 DNA reads TGCAGTGCTAGACCCAACGTCCGCTACGAGCAGTACTTC. Residues: CSARPNVRYEQYF.

This clonotype was seen repeatedly, ten times or more. The CDR3, as DNA: TGCGCCAGCAGCTTGGAGGGAGAGGGCTACACCTTC. Its protein is CASSLEGEGYTF. This rearrangement joins TRBV5-1 to TRBJ1-2; D gene uncertain. This CDR3 contains 12 residues. Germline assignment: CDR1 SGHRS and CDR2 YFSETQ. V lost 0 bases, J lost 8 bases, and 8 bases lay in between.

The chain has TRBV24-1 and TRBJ2-1; D is perhaps TRBD1 or TRBD2 (5 bases each). CDR3 length: 12 residues. Germline CDR1 KGHDR, CDR2 SFDVKD. V lost 6 bases, J lost 9 bases, and 11 bases lay in between. In nucleotides, the CDR3 is TGTGCCACCAGTTTGTCAGGGACTGAGCAGTTCTTC. Protein sequence: CATSLSGTEQFF.

The CDR3 protein is CASTRGIPGLQETQYF. The DNA for the CDR3 is TGTGCCAGCACCCGGGGGATCCCCGGTTTACAAGAGACCCAGTACTTC. J is TRBJ2-5 and V is TRBV11-2; D is perhaps TRBD2 (6 bases). V was cut by 7 bases and J by 2 bases, with 20 bases left in between. The CDR3 totals 16 residues. The germline CDR1 and CDR2 sequences are SGHAT and FQNNGV.

V usage is TRBV5-1 and J usage is TRBJ2-3, with D perhaps matching TRBD1 or TRBD2 (5 bases each). The V and J ends lost 0 bases and 4 bases respectively, with 12 bases between them. The CDR3 contains 15 residues. The germline gives CDR1 SGHRS, CDR2 YFSETQ. CDR3 sequence: CASSLALRGADTQYF. CDR3 in DNA: TGCGCCAGCAGCTTGGCCCTAAGGGGAGCAGATACGCAGTATTTT.

The chain is built from TRBV3-1 and TRBJ2-2; D possibly corresponds to TRBD2 (5 bases). There are 17 residues in the CDR3. V lost 4 bases and J lost 1, with 16 bases in between. Germline loops: CDR1 LGHDT, CDR2 YNNKEL (reference sequence). CDR3 region: CASSPYQDSLNTGELFF. In DNA form, the CDR3 reads TGTGCCAGCAGCCCTTACCAGGACTCTCTGAACACCGGGGAGCTGTTTTTT.

The chain is built from TRBV4-1 and TRBJ2-1; 9 bases map to TRBD2. CDR3 size: 16 residues. Germline CDR1 and CDR2: MGHRA and YSYEKL. V was pared by 6 bases and J by 4 bases, with 10 bases of the junction left unmatched. DNA of the CDR3: TGCGCCAGCAGACCTATCTTGACTAGCGGTTACAATGAGCAGTTCTTC. This encodes CASRPILTSGYNEQFF.

Turning to this clonotype: One end of the junction is discordant with germline, which a read error may explain. The rearrangement joins TRBV11-2 to TRBJ1-1; 7 bases are a match to TRBD1. The CDR3 sequence is 16 residues long. Germline-derived CDR1 and CDR2 are SGHAT and FQNNGV. The CDR3 bases are TGTGCCAGCAGCCGACGACAGGGATCCATGAACACTGAGGCTTTCTTT. It is translated as CASSRRQGSMNTEAFF.

This sequence joins TRBV20-1 and TRBJ1-1; D might be TRBD1 (6 bases). V was cut by 6 bases and J by 1 base, with 12 bases left in between. From germline, CDR1 is DFQATT and CDR2 SNEGSKA (reference sequence). The CDR3 is made up of 13 amino acids. The CDR3 spells CSAQRGENTEAFF. The CDR3 DNA reads TGCAGTGCCCAGAGGGGGGAGAACACTGAAGCTTTCTTT.

The chain uses TRBV27 and TRBJ2-1, with unresolved D. The germline CDR1 and CDR2 sequences are MNHEY and SMNVEV (reference sequence). The V and J ends lost 2 bases and 4 bases respectively, with 24 bases between them. The CDR3 is 19 residues long. DNA of the CDR3: TGTGCCAGCAGTTTAAGGGCGGTGTCACCCGATTTGCCTTACAATGAGCAGTTCTTC. This gives the protein CASSLRAVSPDLPYNEQFF.

In this sample, this clonotype turned up a few times. The genes are TRBV4-2 and TRBJ1-2; D not resolved. CDR3 length: 15 amino acids. From germline, CDR1 is LGHNA and CDR2 YNFKEQ. The germline V and J ends were trimmed by 7 bases and 0 bases, with 15 bases remaining between them. The CDR3 DNA reads TGTGCCAGCAACCTCGCCCAGGACTCTAACTATGGCTACACCTTC. As protein: CASNLAQDSNYGYTF.

This clonotype was observed a few times. The CDR3 sequence is CASSLLGGRREQYF. The CDR3 DNA reads as TGTGCCAGCAGTTTATTGGGGGGGCGGAGGGAGCAGTACTTC. This chain uses TRBV28 with TRBJ2-7, with D possibly matching TRBD2 (7 bases). Trimming removed 1 base from V and 7 bases from J, with 14 bases in between. In germline, CDR1 is MDHEN, CDR2 SYDVKM. The CDR3 contains 14 residues.

The V call is TRBV4-1, the J call TRBJ1-6; a possible D gene is TRBD1 (6 bases). The V and J ends lost 1 base and 5 bases respectively, with 12 bases between them. The CDR3 spans 16 residues. Germline loops: CDR1 MGHRA, CDR2 YSYEKL. The CDR3 nucleotides are TGCGCCAGCAGCCAAGGATGGGGGCGCAATAATTCACCCCTCCACTTT. The encoded protein is CASSQGWGRNNSPLHF.

This chain connects TRBV27 to TRBJ2-1; TRBD2 matches at 11 bases. The ends lost 1 base at V and 9 bases at J; junction bases unmatched: 5. The germline gives CDR1 MNHEY, CDR2 SMNVEV (reference sequence). The CDR3 runs 15 residues. CDR3 region: CASSLWLAGGSEQFF. The CDR3 nucleotides are TGTGCCAGCAGTTTATGGCTAGCGGGAGGCAGTGAGCAGTTCTTC.

The J gene is TRBJ2-7, the V gene TRBV13; a weak D match, TRBD1 (6 bases). The CDR3 has 15 amino acids. V shed 6 bases and J shed 0 bases, with 15 bases lying between them. The germline CDR1 and CDR2 sequences are PRHDT and FYEKMQ (reference sequence). This CDR3 is CASSLGTNPSYEQYF. In DNA form, the CDR3 reads TGTGCCAGCAGTCTCGGGACAAACCCCTCCTACGAGCAGTACTTC.

This clonotype was seen ten or more times. The CDR3 loop reads CASSPSGDTQYF. CDR3 DNA: TGTGCCAGCAGCCCTTCCGGGGATACGCAGTATTTT. This chain uses TRBV18 with TRBJ2-3, with D unresolved. The V gene lost 8 bases and the J gene lost 6 bases, with 12 bases spanning the gap. Germline CDR1 KGHSH, CDR2 LQKENI. The CDR3 has 12 amino acids.

This clonotype was seen only a few times. The chain carries TRBV3-1 and TRBJ1-2; D gene ambiguous. The V end lost 3 bases, the J end lost 0 bases, and 8 bases lay between the germline ends. This CDR3 is 14 amino acids long. Germline V gene data show CDR1 as LGHDT and CDR2 as YNNKEL (reference sequence). CDR3 DNA sequence: TGTGCCAGCAGCCACAGACATTCTAACTATGGCTACACCTTC. It encodes CASSHRHSNYGYTF. The full variable domain, rest sourced from reference TRBV3-1 and TRBJ1-2, is DTAVSQTPKYLVTQMGNDKSIKCEQNLGHDTMYWYKQDSKKFLKIMFSYNNKELIINETVPNRFSPKSPDKAHLNLHINSLELGDSAVYFCASSHRHSNYGYTFGSGTRLTVV.

Comments on this clonotype: One end of the junction varies from germline; a read error may be responsible. The CDR3 DNA follows: TGTGTCAGCAGTGAATTAGGCAGGGACGAGCAGTACTTC. It yields the protein CVSSELGRDEQYF. The rearrangement uses TRBV25-1 and TRBJ2-5; D is possibly TRBD1 (5 bases). The end of the DNA aligns better with TRBJ2-7, so the J call may be wrong. There are 13 residues in the CDR3. Germline values: CDR1 MGHDK, CDR2 SYGVNS.

V is TRBV7-2 and J is TRBJ2-1; the D gene is possibly TRBD1 (5 bases). This CDR3 is 14 amino acids long. Trimming took off 4 bases at V and 9 bases at J, with 16 bases between the two ends. Germline V gene data show CDR1 as SGHTA and CDR2 as FQGNSA. Written as DNA, the CDR3 is TGTGCCAGCAGCTCCCGGACAAGATCGGGTGAGCAGTTCTTC. This translates into CASSSRTRSGEQFF.

The sample holds a few counts of this clonotype. The chain uses TRBV5-1 and TRBJ2-7; maybe TRBD1 (6 bases). CDR3 length equals 14 residues. Trimming took 4 bases from V and 3 from J, leaving 14 bases between them. Germline V gene lookup returns CDR1 SGHRS and CDR2 YFSETQ. The CDR3 sequence is CASSHSGHLYEQYF. For the CDR3, the DNA is TGCGCCAGCAGCCACTCGGGACACCTCTACGAGCAGTACTTC. Based on the CDR3 plus reference TRBV5-1 and TRBJ2-7, the full variable domain is KAGVTQTPRYLIKTRGQQVTLSCSPISGHRSVSWYQQTPGQGLQFLFEYFSETQRNKGNFPGRFSGRQFSNSRSEMNVSTLELGDSALYLCASSHSGHLYEQYFGPGTRLTVT.

The V call is TRBV20-1, the J call TRBJ2-7; 8 nucleotides line up with TRBD2. This CDR3 comprises 16 residues. With V trimmed by 1 base and J by 1 base, 9 bases remained unmatched. Germline V gives CDR1 DFQATT, CDR2 SNEGSKA (reference sequence). The CDR3 region is CSARVYPAGASYEQYF. The CDR3 DNA reads as TGCAGTGCTAGAGTTTATCCAGCGGGAGCTTCCTACGAGCAGTACTTC.